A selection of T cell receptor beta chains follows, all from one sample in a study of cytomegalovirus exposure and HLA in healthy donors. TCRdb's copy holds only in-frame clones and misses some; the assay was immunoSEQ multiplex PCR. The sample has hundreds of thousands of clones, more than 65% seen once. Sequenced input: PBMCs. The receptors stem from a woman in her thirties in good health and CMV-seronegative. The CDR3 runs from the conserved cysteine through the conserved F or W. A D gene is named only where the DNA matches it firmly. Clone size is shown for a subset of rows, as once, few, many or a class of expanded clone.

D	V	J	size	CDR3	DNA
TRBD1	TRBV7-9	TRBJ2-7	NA	CASSLVGTELCF	TGTGCCAGCAGCTTAGTGGGGACAGAGTTGTGCTTC
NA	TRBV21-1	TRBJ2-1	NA	CASSKFTTSGGNEQFF	TGTGCCAGCAGCAAATTCACGACTAGCGGCGGCAATGAGCAGTTCTTC
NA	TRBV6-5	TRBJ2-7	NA	CATHQGGGVYEQYF	TGTGCCACCCATCAAGGAGGGGGGGTCTACGAGCAGTACTTC
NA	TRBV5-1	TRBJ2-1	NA	CASSLAAVSYNEQFF	TGCGCCAGCAGCTTGGCCGCGGTCTCCTACAATGAGCAGTTCTTC
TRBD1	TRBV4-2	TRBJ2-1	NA	CASSPAGQGGYNEQFF	TGTGCCAGCAGCCCTGCCGGACAGGGGGGATACAATGAGCAGTTCTTC
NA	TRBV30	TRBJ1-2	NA	CAWSNLEGGGYTF	TGTGCCTGGAGCAACCTAGAAGGGGGTGGCTACACCTTC
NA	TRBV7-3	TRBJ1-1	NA	CASSLMGGLTNTEAFF	TGTGCCAGCAGCTTAATGGGGGGGCTAACGAACACTGAAGCTTTCTTT
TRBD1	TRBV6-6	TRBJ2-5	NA	CASSSDRDYQETQYF	TGTGCCAGCAGTTCGGACAGGGACTACCAAGAGACCCAGTACTTC
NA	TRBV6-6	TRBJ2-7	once	CASSYSRIYEQYF	TGTGCCAGCAGTTACTCGAGGATCTACGAGCAGTACTTC
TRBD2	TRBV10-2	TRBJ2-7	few	CASSLAGAYEQYF	TGCGCCAGCAGTTTAGCGGGTGCCTACGAGCAGTACTTC
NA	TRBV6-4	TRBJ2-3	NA	CASSDSERSTDTQYF	TGTGCCAGCAGTGACTCGGAGCGAAGCACAGATACGCAGTATTTT
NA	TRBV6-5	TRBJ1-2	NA	CASSYSAGTYGYTF	TGTGCCAGCAGTTACTCGGCGGGAACCTATGGCTACACCTTC
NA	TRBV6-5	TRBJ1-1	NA	CASRGMTVNTEAFF	TGTGCCAGCAGGGGAATGACAGTAAACACTGAAGCTTTCTTT
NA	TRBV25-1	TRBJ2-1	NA	CASSRGSYNEQFF	TGTGCCAGCAGCCGGGGGAGCTACAATGAGCAGTTCTTC
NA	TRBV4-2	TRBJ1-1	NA	CASSQEVRDTEAFF	TGTGCCAGCAGCCAAGAGGTTCGAGACACTGAAGCTTTCTTT
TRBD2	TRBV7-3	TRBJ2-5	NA	CASSLAGGGVQETQYF	TGTGCCAGCAGCTTAGCGGGCGGGGGAGTCCAAGAGACCCAGTACTTC
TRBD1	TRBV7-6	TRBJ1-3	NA	CASSLAGQRNTIYF	TGTGCCAGCAGCTTAGCGGGACAGAGGAACACCATATATTTT
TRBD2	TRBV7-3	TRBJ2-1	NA	CASSFDSGRMNEQFF	TGTGCCAGCAGCTTTGATAGCGGGAGAATGAATGAGCAGTTCTTC
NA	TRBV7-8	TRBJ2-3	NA	CASSLSDNTQYF	TGTGCCAGCAGCTTAAGCGATAATACGCAGTATTTT
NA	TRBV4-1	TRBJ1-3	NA	CASSQEGTGFSGNTIYF	TGCGCCAGCAGCCAAGAGGGCACAGGGTTTTCTGGAAACACCATATATTTT
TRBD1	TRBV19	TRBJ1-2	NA	CASREAGGSNNYGYTF	TGTGCCAGTAGGGAGGCAGGGGGGTCGAATAACTATGGCTACACCTTC
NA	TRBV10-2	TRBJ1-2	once	CASTTGGLGEYGYTF	TGCGCCAGCACCACGGGAGGGCTCGGGGAATATGGCTACACCTTC
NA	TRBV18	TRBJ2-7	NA	CASSPGKGSEQYF	TGTGCCAGCTCACCAGGAAAAGGGAGTGAGCAGTACTTC
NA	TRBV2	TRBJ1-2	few	CASSPGGSSYGYTF	TGTGCCAGCAGCCCCGGGGGTAGCTCCTATGGCTACACCTTC
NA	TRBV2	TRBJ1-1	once	CATEGSSQGGTEAFF	TGTGCCACCGAAGGAAGCAGTCAGGGAGGCACTGAAGCTTTCTTT
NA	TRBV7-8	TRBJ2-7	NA	CASSLAPGAGNYEQYF	TGTGCCAGCAGCTTAGCTCCGGGAGCAGGGAACTACGAGCAGTACTTC
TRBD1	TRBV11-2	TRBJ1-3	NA	CASSLDRVTGNTIYF	TGTGCCAGCAGCTTAGATCGGGTGACAGGGAACACCATATATTTT
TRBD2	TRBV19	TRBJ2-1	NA	CASSSRLAARYNEQFF	TGTGCCAGTAGTTCAAGACTAGCGGCCCGGTACAATGAGCAGTTCTTC
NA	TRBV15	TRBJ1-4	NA	CATSREGGNNEKLFF	TGTGCCACCAGCAGAGAGGGGGGGAATAATGAAAAACTGTTTTTT
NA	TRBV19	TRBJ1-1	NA	CASSIGRDTEAFF	TGTGCCAGTAGTATTGGGCGGGACACTGAAGCTTTCTTT